Below are 16 T cell receptor beta chains sequenced from a single sample in a study of blood T cell repertoires in COVID-19. Produced via immunoSEQ multiplex PCR; TCRdb's table is partial and in-frame only. The table records 85,000 to 90,000 clones, around 88% of them present only once. The material sequenced was peripheral blood. The receptors stem from a man aged 80 or over with active or convalescent COVID-19.

The J gene is TRBJ2-1, the V gene TRBV30; tentatively, D is TRBD2 (6 bases). Trimming removed 7 bases from V and 4 bases from J, with 14 bases in between. CDR1 is GTSNPN and CDR2 is SVGIG in the germline V gene (reference sequence). The CDR3 loop spans 13 amino acids. This CDR3 is CASTSSLYNEQFF. CDR3 DNA: TGTGCCTCTACTAGCAGTCTTTACAATGAGCAGTTCTTC.

V usage is TRBV7-2 and J usage is TRBJ2-7, with TRBD2 matching 10 bases. CDR1 and CDR2 from the germline V gene are SGHTA and FQGNSA. V shed 5 bases, J shed 3 bases, and the junction held 10 bases outside the gene matches. This CDR3 comprises 16 residues. Here the CDR3 DNA reads TGTGCCAGCAGCCGCTCTTGGACTAGCGGAGACTACGAGCAGTACTTC. It is translated as CASSRSWTSGDYEQYF.

With respect to this clone: Other DNA sequences from this sample encode an identical CDR3 as well. The chain joins TRBV14 to TRBJ2-7; D is unclear. V lost 0 bases and J 3 bases, leaving 6 bases between the germline ends. CDR3 length: 13 residues. Germline CDR1 reads SGHDN; CDR2 reads FVKESK. The CDR3 reads CASSQDRVYEQYF. The CDR3 DNA reads as TGTGCCAGCAGCCAAGATCGGGTCTACGAGCAGTACTTC. The full variable domain, completed using reference TRBV14 and TRBJ2-7, is EAGVTQFPSHSVIEKGQTVTLRCDPISGHDNLYWYRRVMGKEIKFLLHFVKESKQDESGMPNNRFLAERTGGTYSTLKVQPAELEDSGVYFCASSQDRVYEQYFGPGTRLTVT.

The CDR3 DNA sequence: TGTGCCAGCAGTTCTTGGACAGGGGAGGCTTCACCCCTCCACTTT. It encodes CASSSWTGEASPLHF. V and J are TRBV27 and TRBJ1-6; 9 nucleotides line up with TRBD1. The V gene end was trimmed by 4 bases and the J gene end by 9 bases; junction bases not matched to a gene: 7. CDR1 and CDR2 from the germline V gene are MNHEY and SMNVEV (reference sequence). CDR3 length: 15 residues.

This chain links TRBV4-1 with TRBJ1-5; D is undetermined. Germline loops: CDR1 MGHRA, CDR2 YSYEKL. The CDR3 extends over 13 amino acids. V lost 4 bases, J lost 5 bases, and 9 bases lay in between. The CDR3 bases are TGCGCCAGCAGCCGCAGAATGGATCAGCCCCAGCATTTT. Its translation is CASSRRMDQPQHF.

The chain has TRBV10-3 and TRBJ1-1; tentative D call: TRBD1 (5 bases). Germline CDR1 and CDR2: ENHRY and SYGVKD. Trimming removed 3 bases at V and 4 bases at J, with 9 bases between. CDR3 length: 13 amino acids. Here the CDR3 reads CAISDGAATEAFF. The DNA for the CDR3 is TGTGCCATCAGTGATGGGGCGGCCACTGAAGCTTTCTTT.

J is TRBJ1-1 and V is TRBV18, with TRBD1 matching over 7 bases. Germline V CDR1 and CDR2: KGHSH, LQKENI. Germline trimming cut 2 bases from V and 3 bases from J; bases unmatched to any gene: 6. CDR3 length: 15 residues. The CDR3 DNA reads TGTGCCAGCTCACCATTCACAGGGGTGGACACTGAAGCTTTCTTT. This sequence encodes CASSPFTGVDTEAFF.

The chain has TRBV7-2 and TRBJ2-1; possibly TRBD2 for D (5 bases). Germline lookup yields CDR1 SGHTA and CDR2 FQGNSA. V shed 5 bases and J shed 10 bases, with 27 bases lying between them. This CDR3 is 17 amino acids long. The CDR3 reads CASSPFPFGSLSREQFF. CDR3 DNA: TGTGCCAGCAGCCCATTCCCTTTTGGGAGTCTCTCACGGGAGCAGTTCTTC. Full variable domain (missing parts from reference TRBV7-2 and TRBJ2-1): GAGVSQSPSNKVTEKGKDVELRCDPISGHTALYWYRQSLGQGLEFLIYFQGNSAPDKSGLPSDRFSAERTGGSVSTLTIQRTQQEDSAVYLCASSPFPFGSLSREQFFGPGTRLTVL.

V gene TRBV15 combines with J gene TRBJ1-2; TRBD1 might be the D (5 bases). Trimming cost V 3 bases and J 5 bases, with 10 bases left between them. Germline V CDR1 and CDR2: LNHNV, YYDKDF (reference sequence). This CDR3 contains 13 residues. This CDR3 reads CATSSMTVYGYTF. CDR3 bases: TGTGCCACCAGCAGTATGACAGTTTATGGCTACACCTTC. Supplemented by reference TRBV15 and TRBJ1-2, the full variable domain reads DAMVIQNPRYQVTQFGKPVTLSCSQTLNHNVMYWYQQKSSQAPKLLFHYYDKDFNNEADTPDNFQSRRPNTSFCFLDIRSPGLGDTAMYLCATSSMTVYGYTFGSGTRLTVV.

The CDR3 region is CASSHNRGTYGYTF. The CDR3 DNA is TGTGCCAGCAGCCACAACAGGGGCACCTATGGCTACACCTTC. The chain recombines TRBV7-8 with TRBJ1-2, with 7 bases aligning to TRBD1. Germline trimming cut 5 bases from V and 4 bases from J; bases unmatched to any gene: 7. The germline gives CDR1 SGHVS, CDR2 FQNEAQ. The CDR3 has 14 amino acids. The full variable domain, rest sourced from reference TRBV7-8 and TRBJ1-2, is GAGVSQSPRYKVAKRGQDVALRCDPISGHVSLFWYQQALGQGPEFLTYFQNEAQLDKSGLPSDRFFAERPEGSVSTLKIQRTQQEDSAVYLCASSHNRGTYGYTFGSGTRLTVV.

The chain uses TRBV10-1 and TRBJ1-3; D gene ambiguous. V was clipped by 10 bases and J by 0 bases, with 19 bases between them. The germline CDR1 and CDR2 sequences are WNHNN and SYGVQD (reference sequence). The CDR3 runs 16 residues. CDR3 nucleotide sequence: TGCGCCACCCTGGCCCAAACAGCCAGCTCTGGAAACACCATATATTTT. Translation: CATLAQTASSGNTIYF.

V usage is TRBV18 and J usage is TRBJ2-7, with 9 bases matching TRBD1. The CDR3 extends over 14 amino acids. Trimming at V came to 2 bases and at J to 2 bases, leaving 1 base not matched to a gene. The germline V gene encodes CDR1 KGHSH and CDR2 LQKENI. CDR3 sequence (DNA): TGTGCCAGCTCACCAAGGACAGGGGCCTACGAGCAGTACTTC. It yields the protein CASSPRTGAYEQYF.

This clone was seen a few times. This chain connects TRBV20-1 to TRBJ2-1; TRBD2 matches at 11 bases. This CDR3 is 17 amino acids long. Trimming took 3 bases from V and 1 from J; bases not matched to a gene: 8. Germline V CDR1 and CDR2: DFQATT, SNEGSKA (reference sequence). CDR3 region: CSASGSGRAGSYNEQFF. In DNA, the CDR3 is TGCAGTGCTAGTGGTAGCGGGAGGGCGGGGTCCTACAATGAGCAGTTCTTC.

The chain recombines TRBV11-3 with TRBJ2-1, with 9 bases lining up with TRBD2. Unmatched junction bases numbered 3, after V lost 6 bases and J lost 0 bases. Germline V gene sequence: CDR1 SGHNT, CDR2 YENEEA. The CDR3 contains 15 residues. CDR3 residues: CASSPTSGSYNEQFF. For the CDR3, the DNA is TGTGCCAGCAGTCCGACTAGCGGCTCCTACAATGAGCAGTTCTTC.

This CDR3 is CASSPLAQETQYF. The CDR3 DNA is TGTGCCAGCAGCCCCCTCGCCCAGGAGACCCAGTACTTC. The gene calls are TRBV7-2 and TRBJ2-5, with D unclear. The germline gives CDR1 SGHTA, CDR2 FQGNSA. This CDR3 is built from 13 residues. Trimming shortened V by 5 bases and J by 5 bases, and 12 bases separated the two germline ends. Complete variable domain (other parts from reference TRBV7-2 and TRBJ2-5): GAGVSQSPSNKVTEKGKDVELRCDPISGHTALYWYRQSLGQGLEFLIYFQGNSAPDKSGLPSDRFSAERTGGSVSTLTIQRTQQEDSAVYLCASSPLAQETQYFGPGTRLLVL.

This sequence joins TRBV28 and TRBJ2-5; possibly TRBD1 for D (6 bases). Per germline, CDR1 MDHEN and CDR2 SYDVKM. The germline V and J ends were trimmed by 1 base and 4 bases, with 13 bases remaining between them. The CDR3 spans 15 residues. The CDR3 sequence is CASSLLGQGGETQYF. In DNA form, the CDR3 reads TGTGCCAGCAGTTTATTGGGACAAGGGGGAGAGACCCAGTACTTC.